A single sample gave rise to the 24 T cell receptor beta chains below, sequenced in a study of blood T cells in healthy people across ages. Primers used in a second PCR of roughly 6 to 12 cycles were a sample-barcoded 5' primer and a J-beta primer mix. TCRdb called the 5' RACE reads again in MiXCR, with one record for every CDR3 protein. The sample lists 600,000 to 800,000 distinct CDR3 sequences, 45% to 60% occurring once. Material for sequencing was blood. The receptors originated from a woman older than 75 in good health.

The chain links TRBV3-1 to TRBJ2-5; unclear D gene. Trimming left V 1 base short and J 9 bases short, with 9 bases between. Germline loops: CDR1 LGHDT, CDR2 YNNKEL (reference sequence). CDR3 length equals 12 residues. The chain's CDR3 is CASSQAWAAQYF. The CDR3 DNA is TGTGCCAGCAGCCAAGCATGGGCGGCCCAGTACTTC.

This sequence joins TRBV5-1 and TRBJ2-5, with a tentative D call TRBD2 (7 bases). V lost 0 bases and J lost 0, with 15 bases in between. Germline assignment: CDR1 SGHRS and CDR2 YFSETQ. The CDR3 consists of 17 residues. The CDR3 reads CASSLARGGLYQETQYF. The CDR3 DNA follows: TGCGCCAGCAGCTTGGCTCGCGGGGGCCTGTACCAAGAGACCCAGTACTTC.

This chain links TRBV9 with TRBJ2-5; a weak D match, TRBD2 (5 bases). This CDR3 comprises 15 residues. CDR1 and CDR2 (germline): SGDLS, YYNGEE. V was pared by 1 base and J by 5 bases, with 15 bases between. The CDR3 DNA reads TGTGCCAGCAGCGTACACGTTGAGGGTTCGGAGACCCAGTACTTC. Amino acids: CASSVHVEGSETQYF. The full variable domain, with the rest looked up from reference TRBV9 and TRBJ2-5, is DSGVTQTPKHLITATGQRVTLRCSPRSGDLSVYWYQQSLDQGLQFLIQYYNGEERAKGNILERFSAQQFPDLHSELNLSSLELGDSALYFCASSVHVEGSETQYFGPGTRLLVL.

This clonotype appeared many times. This chain uses TRBV29-1 with TRBJ1-5; D uncertain. The V end lost 2 bases, the J end lost 2 bases, and 4 bases lay between the germline ends. CDR1 SQVTM and CDR2 ANQGSEA come from the germline V gene. The length of the CDR3 is 12 residues. The CDR3 spells CSVELGNQPQHF. In nucleotides, the CDR3 is TGCAGCGTTGAATTGGGCAATCAGCCCCAGCATTTT. The full variable domain, rest sourced from reference TRBV29-1 and TRBJ1-5, is SAVISQKPSRDICQRGTSLTIQCQVDSQVTMMFWYRQQPGQSLTLIATANQGSEATYESGFVIDKFPISRPNLTFSTLTVSNMSPEDSSIYLCSVELGNQPQHFGDGTRLSIL.

The CDR3 loop reads CASRRLAGETQYF. The CDR3, as DNA: TGTGCCAGCAGGCGACTAGCGGGAGAGACCCAGTACTTC. This rearrangement joins TRBV6-5 to TRBJ2-5, with 10 bases fitting TRBD2. CDR3 length: 13 residues. CDR1 and CDR2 (germline): MNHEY, SVGAGI. The V gene end was trimmed by 6 bases and the J gene end by 4 bases; junction bases not matched to a gene: 2.

This chain links TRBV5-1 with TRBJ1-2; D unclear. Per germline, CDR1 SGHRS and CDR2 YFSETQ. The CDR3 has 15 residues. Trimming pared 4 bases from V and 0 bases from J, leaving 13 bases between. The CDR3 spells CASSKTTQANYGYTF. CDR3 nucleotide sequence: TGCGCCAGCAGCAAGACGACCCAAGCTAACTATGGCTACACCTTC.

V is TRBV25-1 and J is TRBJ1-6; D uncertain. Trimming cost V 7 bases and J 7 bases, with 14 bases left between them. The CDR3 covers 14 residues. In germline, CDR1 is MGHDK, CDR2 SYGVNS. In DNA, the CDR3 is TGTGCCAGCAACCCGGCAGGAACCAATTCACCCCTCCACTTT. Residues: CASNPAGTNSPLHF. The whole variable domain, filled in from reference TRBV25-1 and TRBJ1-6, reads EADIYQTPRYLVIGTGKKITLECSQTMGHDKMYWYQQDPGMELHLIHYSYGVNSTEKGDLSSESTVSRIRTEHFPLTLESARPSHTSQYLCASNPAGTNSPLHFGNGTRLTVT.

About this clonotype itself: A much bigger clone sits one base away, suggesting this may be a read error. The rearrangement uses TRBV6-5 and TRBJ1-2; D possibly corresponds to TRBD1 (6 bases). Germline V gene lookup returns CDR1 MNHEY and CDR2 SVGAGI. The CDR3 spans 13 residues. The CDR3 bases are TGTGTCAGCAGAGGAGTCACAGGGCATGGCTACACCTTC. This translates into CVSRGVTGHGYTF.

The V and J genes are TRBV9 and TRBJ2-3; the match to TRBD2 covers 8 bases. The V segment lost 0 bases and the J segment 8 bases; nucleotides outside the gene matches: 14. Germline loops: CDR1 SGDLS, CDR2 YYNGEE. The CDR3 runs 17 residues. In DNA, the CDR3 is TGTGCCAGCAGCGTAGCTACTACTGAGCGGGGGACTCGTACGCAGTATTTT. Translating gives CASSVATTERGTRTQYF.

The chain is built from TRBV2 and TRBJ2-1; 12 nucleotides align to TRBD2. CDR1 is SNHLY, CDR2 FYNNEI, per germline. The CDR3 is made up of 14 amino acids. The V gene end was trimmed by 6 bases and the J gene end by 10 bases; junction bases not matched to a gene: 7. CDR3 amino acids: CASRTSGSTQEQFF. DNA of the CDR3: TGTGCCAGCAGGACTAGCGGGAGTACACAGGAGCAGTTCTTC.

Notes on this clonotype: One end of the junction varies from germline; a read error may be responsible. This chain links TRBV4-1 with TRBJ2-3; D is undetermined. The CDR3 runs 13 residues. Germline CDR1 MGHRA, CDR2 YSYEKL. This CDR3 reads CASRVRRTDTRYF. Written as DNA, the CDR3 is TGCGCCAGCAGGGTCCGTCGCACAGATACGCGGTATTTT.

Here the CDR3 reads CASSPVQGGNNSPLHF. The CDR3 coding sequence is TGTGCCAGCAGCCCAGTACAGGGAGGAAATAATTCACCCCTCCACTTT. The chain has TRBV4-2 and TRBJ1-6; D is possibly TRBD1 (6 bases). The CDR3 runs to 16 residues. Trimming took 4 bases from V and 5 from J, leaving 15 bases between them. CDR1 is LGHNA, CDR2 YNFKEQ, per germline.

CDR3 protein: CASSLRGGATNEKLFF. CDR3 nucleotides: TGTGCCAGCAGTCTACGAGGGGGGGCAACTAATGAAAAACTGTTTTTT. The chain employs TRBV28 and TRBJ1-4; D possibly corresponds to TRBD1 (6 bases). Germline values: CDR1 MDHEN, CDR2 SYDVKM. The CDR3 extends over 16 amino acids. The ends were cut back, 5 bases at V and 0 bases at J, with 13 bases in the middle. Full variable domain (remainder filled in from reference TRBV28 and TRBJ1-4): DVKVTQSSRYLVKRTGEKVFLECVQDMDHENMFWYRQDPGLGLRLIYFSYDVKMKEKGDIPEGYSVSREKKERFSLILESASTNQTSMYLCASSLRGGATNEKLFFGSGTQLSVL.

This clonotype appeared many times. The J gene is TRBJ2-3, the V gene TRBV29-1, with a possible D match to TRBD2 (5 bases). The CDR3 has 11 amino acids. The germline V and J ends were trimmed by 7 bases and 9 bases, with 14 bases remaining between them. The germline CDR1 and CDR2 sequences are SQVTM and ANQGSEA. The CDR3 is CSGAEVPTQYF. DNA of the CDR3: TGCAGCGGGGCGGAGGTCCCAACGCAGTATTTT.

In its sample, this clonotype was seen once. Given a much more abundant clone one base away, this may be a read error. The chain has TRBV28 and TRBJ2-7, with a weak D call TRBD2 (5 bases). Germline CDR1 and CDR2: MDHEN and SYDVKM. V lost 6 bases and J 0 bases, leaving 9 bases between the germline ends. The CDR3 length is 13 residues. The CDR3 DNA is TGTGCCAGCAGGGCTACTAGCTCCTACGAGCAGTACGTC. It yields the protein CASRATSSYEQYV.

In the case of this clonotype: The junction does not match germline at one end; this may be a read error. The chain combines TRBV2 with TRBJ2-7; TRBD1 aligns across 7 bases. Germline CDR1 is SNHLY and CDR2 is FYNNEI. This CDR3 region has 14 residues. CDR3 nucleotide sequence: TGTACCAGCAGTGATCTGACAGGGACCATTAAGCAGTACTTC. This codes for CTSSDLTGTIKQYF.

In its sample, this clonotype was seen a few times. A much larger clone is a single base away; this may be a read error. The rearrangement links TRBV2 to TRBJ2-1, with TRBD2 matching over 7 bases. The CDR3 spans 16 residues. Germline loops: CDR1 SNHLY, CDR2 FYNNEI. V shed 6 bases and J 3 bases; nucleotides not matched to a gene: 11. The CDR3 region is CASRPQRGLVYNEQFF. CDR3 DNA sequence: TGTGCCAGCAGGCCTCAGCGGGGCCTAGTCTACAATGAGCAGTTCTTC.

The CDR3 DNA reads TGTGCCAGCAGCCTACTAGCGGGAGTGGTAGATACGCAGTATTTT. As protein: CASSLLAGVVDTQYF. The chain is built from TRBV7-9 and TRBJ2-3, with 11 bases fitting TRBD2. Germline V gene lookup returns CDR1 SEHNR and CDR2 FQNEAQ (reference sequence). After removal of 5 bases from V and 5 bases from J, the junction contained 6 bases not matched to a gene. The CDR3 has 15 residues.

The CDR3 DNA sequence: TGCGCCAGCAGCTTGGGGGCAGGGGAAACAGTCCGGTCCTACGAGCAGTACTTC. Translation: CASSLGAGETVRSYEQYF. The V and J genes are TRBV5-1 and TRBJ2-7; D possibly corresponds to TRBD1 (6 bases). The CDR3 sequence is 18 residues long. From germline, CDR1 is SGHRS and CDR2 YFSETQ. V lost 0 bases and J 1 base, leaving 20 bases between the germline ends.

This clonotype showed up many times. The chain has TRBV6-5 and TRBJ1-4; 9 nucleotides line up with TRBD1. CDR3 length equals 17 residues. Trimming took 2 bases from V and 10 from J; bases not matched to a gene: 14. CDR1 is MNHEY, CDR2 SVGAGI, per germline. The CDR3 region has the DNA TGTGCCAGCAGTTACACGCTCGGTGGACAGGGGTCCGGAAAACTGTTTTTT. Its translation is CASSYTLGGQGSGKLFF.

The rearrangement links TRBV7-6 to TRBJ2-1, with D perhaps matching TRBD1 (6 bases). The V gene lost 1 base and the J gene lost 5 bases, with 12 bases spanning the gap. The CDR3 length is 15 residues. Germline V gene data show CDR1 as SGHVS and CDR2 as FNYEAQ. CDR3 in DNA: TGTGCCAGCAGCTTAGGACGGGGACAAGACAATGAGCAGTTCTTC. Protein product: CASSLGRGQDNEQFF.

Of note for this clonotype: A read error may explain this, as a much larger clone is one base away. The V call is TRBV5-1, the J call TRBJ1-5; TRBD1 might be the D (5 bases). This CDR3 region has 15 residues. Germline CDR1 SGHRS, CDR2 YFSETQ. The CDR3 bases are TGCGCCAGCAGCTGGGGACCGAATAGCAATCAGTCCCAGCATTTT. Translating it yields CASSWGPNSNQSQHF. Full variable domain (missing parts from reference TRBV5-1 and TRBJ1-5): KAGVTQTPRYLIKTRGQQVTLSCSPISGHRSVSWYQQTPGQGLQFLFEYFSETQRNKGNFPGRFSGRQFSNSRSEMNVSTLELGDSALYLCASSWGPNSNQSQHFGDGTRLSIL.

In its sample, this clonotype was seen many times. V and J are TRBV7-3 and TRBJ2-1; D uncertain. Germline V CDR1 and CDR2: SGHTA, FQGTGA. The CDR3 sequence is 15 residues long. The ends were cut back, 1 base at V and 2 bases at J, with 9 bases in the middle. The CDR3 is CASSLNSMAYNEQFF. As DNA, the CDR3 is TGTGCCAGCAGCTTAAACAGTATGGCCTACAATGAGCAGTTCTTC.

The rearrangement links TRBV29-1 to TRBJ2-3; D is ambiguous. Trimming left V 4 bases short and J 14 bases short, with 7 bases between. Germline CDR1 SQVTM, CDR2 ANQGSEA. The CDR3 runs to 8 residues. The CDR3 DNA follows: TGCAGCGTTGGGAATCCGTATTTT. Amino acid sequence: CSVGNPYF.